The present T cell receptor (beta chain) was sequenced within a study of blood T cell repertoires in COVID-19. Study-level information: Sites in the United States, Italy and Spain provided acute and convalescent COVID-19 samples.

Per the authors' pipeline: Estimation of nucleated cell counts was performed using reference gene primer amplification. Sequencing used immunoSEQ multiplex PCR; TCRdb keeps in-frame clones, though not all of them. That table furnishes V, J and clone size, whereas the DNA furnished D and trimming. The sample contains 150,000 to 200,000 clones, around 83% of which appear only once. The junction had 9 bases not matched to a gene; V was cut back by 5 bases and J by 6 bases. From germline, CDR1 is MRHNA and CDR2 SNTAGT. The CDR3 spans 16 residues. Source material: peripheral blood. This TCR was sampled from a human donor in a cohort sampled during active COVID-19. This chain links TRBV6-4 with TRBJ2-7; 14 bases match TRBD2. CDR3 protein: CASSPTGTSGSSEQYF. The CDR3 region has the DNA TGTGCCAGCAGTCCCACCGGGACTAGCGGGAGTTCCGAGCAGTACTTC.